One sample yielded the 17 T cell receptor beta chains listed below, sequenced in a study of T cell responses to AZD1222 COVID-19 vaccine. Some clones are missing from TCRdb's copy, which holds only in-frame ones; the method was immunoSEQ multiplex PCR. The sample yields about 86,000 clones, 85% to 90% seen once. Source: peripheral blood, taken 28 days after the second AZD1222 dose. Receptor source: an adult who received the AZD1222 COVID-19 vaccine.

This clone was picked up a small number of times. DNA for the CDR3: TGTGCCAGCAGCGTAGGTACGGGCGGGAACACTGAAGCTTTCTTT. Amino acid sequence: CASSVGTGGNTEAFF. This chain connects TRBV9 to TRBJ1-1; D remains ambiguous. The CDR3 has 15 residues. V gave up 0 bases and J gave up 1 base, with 10 bases separating them. Germline CDR1 SGDLS, CDR2 YYNGEE.

This chain joins TRBV3-1 (or the pseudogene TRBV3-2) and TRBJ1-5; no reliable D call. The CDR3 is 13 amino acids. From germline, CDR1 is LGHDT and CDR2 YNNKEL (reference sequence). V lost 0 bases and J lost 6, with 6 bases in between. The CDR3: CASSQDRVQPQHF. The CDR3 DNA reads as TGTGCCAGCAGCCAAGATAGGGTTCAGCCCCAGCATTTT.

This sequence joins TRBV5-1 and TRBJ1-1; 8 bases map to TRBD1. With V trimmed by 4 bases and J by 1 base, 6 bases remained unmatched. The CDR3 sequence is 15 residues long. Germline CDR1 and CDR2: SGHRS and YFSETQ. CDR3 in amino acids: CASSPGDRRNTEAFF. The CDR3 DNA reads as TGCGCCAGCAGCCCTGGGGACAGGCGGAACACTGAAGCTTTCTTT.

This chain uses TRBV6-1 with TRBJ2-7; TRBD2 matches 15 bases. Trimming removed 4 bases from V and 3 bases from J; junction bases left unmatched: 4. The length of the CDR3 is 16 residues. CDR1 MNHNS and CDR2 SASEGT come from the germline V gene. Here the CDR3 reads CASSAGLAGGNYEQYF. DNA of the CDR3: TGTGCCAGCAGTGCGGGACTAGCGGGGGGAAACTACGAGCAGTACTTC.

The rearrangement joins TRBV4-2 to TRBJ1-1; a possible D gene is TRBD1 (6 bases). V was pared by 10 bases and J by 1 base, with 16 bases between. The germline gives CDR1 LGHNA, CDR2 YNFKEQ. The CDR3 sequence is 14 residues long. The CDR3 region is CATSPGHQNTEAFF. CDR3 in DNA: TGTGCCACTTCCCCGGGACACCAGAACACTGAAGCTTTCTTT.

This clone turned up a few times. The rearrangement links TRBV15 to TRBJ2-7; D perhaps matches TRBD1 (6 bases). The CDR3 spans 15 residues. CDR1 and CDR2 from the germline V gene are LNHNV and YYDKDF (reference sequence). V lost 1 base and J lost 2, with 12 bases in between. The CDR3 DNA reads as TGTGCCACCAGCAGAGGACACCGGGACACCTACGAGCAGTACTTC. Translated: CATSRGHRDTYEQYF.

A remark on this clone: The germline gene is not matched at one end of the junction; a read error may be the cause. The chain recombines TRBV4-2 with TRBJ1-2; D unresolved. The germline V gene has CDR1 LGHNA and CDR2 YNFKEQ. The CDR3 is made up of 16 amino acids. In nucleotides, the CDR3 is TGTGCCAGCAGCCAAGATGGCGCCGCTAAATTCTATGGTTACACCTTC. It yields the protein CASSQDGAAKFYGYTF.

The chain carries TRBV28 and TRBJ2-5, with 7 bases aligning to TRBD2. Germline assignment: CDR1 MDHEN and CDR2 SYDVKM. Trimming removed 5 bases from V and 9 bases from J; junction bases left unmatched: 12. The CDR3 spans 14 residues. CDR3 protein: CASSPDRLADPQYF. The DNA for the CDR3 is TGTGCCAGCAGTCCGGACCGGCTAGCGGATCCCCAGTACTTC.

The rearrangement uses TRBV12-3 or TRBV12-4 and TRBJ1-1; 8 nucleotides agree with TRBD1. Trimming took 2 bases from V and 10 from J; bases not matched to a gene: 3. The CDR3 has 12 residues. Written as DNA, the CDR3 is TGTGCCAGCAGTTTATACAGGGGGGGAGCTTTCTTT. Amino acid sequence: CASSLYRGGAFF.

The rearrangement links TRBV19 to TRBJ1-3; D gene uncertain. The CDR3 covers 15 residues. The ends were cut back, 7 bases at V and 0 bases at J, with 13 bases in the middle. The germline gives CDR1 LNHDA, CDR2 SQIVND (reference sequence). CDR3 nucleotides: TGTGCCAGTACGGCCCGGTCGAACTCTGGAAACACCATATATTTT. Protein sequence: CASTARSNSGNTIYF.

The genes are TRBV11-2 and TRBJ1-2, with a tentative D call TRBD1 (6 bases). The CDR3 extends over 12 amino acids. V was pared by 3 bases and J by 12 bases, with 14 bases between. Germline V gene lookup returns CDR1 SGHAT and CDR2 FQNNGV. The CDR3 sequence: CASSFPWGGNTF. The CDR3 DNA sequence: TGTGCCAGCAGCTTCCCCTGGGGGGGCAACACCTTC.

The CDR3 region has the DNA TGTGCCACCAGTCCGACAGAGAGGGCCTACGAGCAGTACTTC. Amino acids: CATSPTERAYEQYF. The chain combines TRBV24-1 with TRBJ2-7; D is perhaps TRBD1 or TRBD2 (5 bases each). The germline V and J ends were trimmed by 6 bases and 2 bases, with 13 bases remaining between them. The CDR3 is made up of 14 amino acids. Germline V gene lookup returns CDR1 KGHDR and CDR2 SFDVKD.

This chain joins TRBV5-1 and TRBJ2-2; 10 bases match TRBD1. Trimming at V came to 1 base and at J to 5 bases, leaving 5 bases not matched to a gene. The CDR3 length is 16 residues. In germline, CDR1 is SGHRS, CDR2 YFSETQ. The CDR3 nucleotides are TGCGCCAGCAGCTTGTGGGGACAGGGGCGGACCGGGGAGCTGTTTTTT. Translation: CASSLWGQGRTGELFF.

The chain carries TRBV29-1 and TRBJ2-5; the D is unclear. This CDR3 comprises 10 residues. CDR1 and CDR2 (germline): SQVTM, ANQGSEA. V was clipped by 5 bases and J by 2 bases, with 3 bases between them. This CDR3 is CSVLQETQYF. For the CDR3, the DNA is TGCAGCGTTTTACAAGAGACCCAGTACTTC. Together with reference TRBV29-1 and TRBJ2-5, the CDR3 gives the full variable domain: SAVISQKPSRDICQRGTSLTIQCQVDSQVTMMFWYRQQPGQSLTLIATANQGSEATYESGFVIDKFPISRPNLTFSTLTVSNMSPEDSSIYLCSVLQETQYFGPGTRLLVL.

The genes are TRBV2 and TRBJ2-5, with D possibly being TRBD1 (7 bases). Deletions cut 7 bases from V and 2 bases from J, with 20 bases between. Germline loops: CDR1 SNHLY, CDR2 FYNNEI. CDR3 length equals 16 residues. The CDR3 DNA is TGTGCCAGCAATGCCGTGGAGGGGGCGTATCAAGAGACCCAGTACTTC. The encoded protein is CASNAVEGAYQETQYF.

This chain connects TRBV5-1 to TRBJ2-5; TRBD1 matches 9 bases. V trimming: 3 bases; J trimming: 2 bases; junction bases outside the gene matches: 2. This CDR3 region has 14 residues. The germline CDR1 and CDR2 sequences are SGHRS and YFSETQ. CDR3 loop: CASSWGTGQETQYF. CDR3 bases: TGCGCCAGCAGCTGGGGGACAGGGCAAGAGACCCAGTACTTC.

The rearrangement joins TRBV6-5 to TRBJ1-2, with D perhaps TRBD1 (5 bases). Trimming took off 2 bases at V and 4 bases at J, with 14 bases between the two ends. The CDR3 contains 15 residues. Germline values: CDR1 MNHEY, CDR2 SVGAGI. This CDR3 is CASSYPRSGGYGYTF. The DNA of the CDR3 is TGTGCCAGCAGTTACCCAAGGTCCGGGGGCTATGGCTACACCTTC.